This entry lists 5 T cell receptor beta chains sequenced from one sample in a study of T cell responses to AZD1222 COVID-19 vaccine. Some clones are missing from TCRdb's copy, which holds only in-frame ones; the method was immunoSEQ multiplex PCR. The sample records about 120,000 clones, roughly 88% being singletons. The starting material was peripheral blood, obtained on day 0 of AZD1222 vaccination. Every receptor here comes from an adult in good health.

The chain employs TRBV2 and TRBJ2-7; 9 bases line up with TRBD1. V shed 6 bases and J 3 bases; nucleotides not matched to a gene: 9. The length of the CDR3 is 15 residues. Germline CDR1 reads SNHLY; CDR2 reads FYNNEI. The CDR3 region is CASRTPGQGSYEQYF. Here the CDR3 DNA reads TGTGCCAGCAGGACGCCGGGACAGGGTAGCTACGAGCAGTACTTC.

CDR3 DNA sequence: TGTGCCAGCAGACCCGGACTAGCAGCCTACGAGCAGTACTTC. Its translation: CASRPGLAAYEQYF. This rearrangement joins TRBV7-2 to TRBJ2-7; TRBD2 agrees at 8 bases. Germline V CDR1 and CDR2: SGHTA, FQGNSA. V dropped 6 bases and J dropped 2; count of bases not matched to a gene: 6. The CDR3 has 14 residues.

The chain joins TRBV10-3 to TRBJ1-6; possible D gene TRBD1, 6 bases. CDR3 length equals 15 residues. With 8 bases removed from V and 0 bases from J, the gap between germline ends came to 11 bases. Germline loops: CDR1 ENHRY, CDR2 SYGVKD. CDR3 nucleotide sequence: TGTGCCATCGCCCAGGGGAGCTCCTATAATTCACCCCTCCACTTT. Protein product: CAIAQGSSYNSPLHF.

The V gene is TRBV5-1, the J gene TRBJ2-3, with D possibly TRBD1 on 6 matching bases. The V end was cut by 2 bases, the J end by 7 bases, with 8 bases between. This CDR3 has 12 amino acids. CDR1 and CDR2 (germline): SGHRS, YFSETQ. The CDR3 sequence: CASSFGQYTQYF. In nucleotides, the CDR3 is TGCGCCAGCAGCTTCGGACAGTATACGCAGTATTTT.

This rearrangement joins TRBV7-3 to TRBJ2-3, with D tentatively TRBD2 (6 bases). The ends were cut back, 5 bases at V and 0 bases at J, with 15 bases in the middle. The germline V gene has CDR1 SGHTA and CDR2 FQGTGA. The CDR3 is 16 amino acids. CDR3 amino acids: CASSLMGGASTDTQYF. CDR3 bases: TGTGCCAGCAGCCTTATGGGCGGGGCCAGCACAGATACGCAGTATTTT. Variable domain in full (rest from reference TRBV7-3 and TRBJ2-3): GAGVSQTPSNKVTEKGKYVELRCDPISGHTALYWYRQSLGQGPEFLIYFQGTGAADDSGLPNDRFFAVRPEGSVSTLKIQRTERGDSAVYLCASSLMGGASTDTQYFGPGTRLTVL.